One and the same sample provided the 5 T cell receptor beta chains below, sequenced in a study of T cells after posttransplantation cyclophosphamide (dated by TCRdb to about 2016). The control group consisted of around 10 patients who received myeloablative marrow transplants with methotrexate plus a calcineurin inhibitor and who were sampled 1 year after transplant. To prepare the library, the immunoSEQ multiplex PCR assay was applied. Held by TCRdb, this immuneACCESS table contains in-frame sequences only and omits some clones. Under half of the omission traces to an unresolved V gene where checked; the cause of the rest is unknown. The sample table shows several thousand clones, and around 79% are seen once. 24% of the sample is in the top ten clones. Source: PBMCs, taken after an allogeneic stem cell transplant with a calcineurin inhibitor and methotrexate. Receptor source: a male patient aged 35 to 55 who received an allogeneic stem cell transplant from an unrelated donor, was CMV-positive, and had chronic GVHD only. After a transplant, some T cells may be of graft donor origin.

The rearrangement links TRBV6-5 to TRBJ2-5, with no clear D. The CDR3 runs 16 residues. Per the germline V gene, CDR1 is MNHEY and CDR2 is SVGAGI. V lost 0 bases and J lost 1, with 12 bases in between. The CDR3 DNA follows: TGTGCCAGCAGTTACTCCCAGGTCGGCAGCCAAGAGACCCAGTACTTC. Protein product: CASSYSQVGSQETQYF.

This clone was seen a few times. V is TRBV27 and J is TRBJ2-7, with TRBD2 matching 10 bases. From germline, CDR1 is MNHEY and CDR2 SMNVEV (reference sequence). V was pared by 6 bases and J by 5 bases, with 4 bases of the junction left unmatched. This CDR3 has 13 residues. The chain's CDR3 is CASRPSGSDEQYF. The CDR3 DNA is TGTGCCAGCAGACCTAGCGGGAGCGACGAGCAGTACTTC.

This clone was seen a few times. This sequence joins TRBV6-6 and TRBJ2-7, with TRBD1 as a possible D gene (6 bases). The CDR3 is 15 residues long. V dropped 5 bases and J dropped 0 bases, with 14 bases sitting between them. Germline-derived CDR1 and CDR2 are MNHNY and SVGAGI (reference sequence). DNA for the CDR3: TGTGCCAGCAGTGTCAGGGGCCTAAGCTCCTACGAGCAGTACTTC. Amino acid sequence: CASSVRGLSSYEQYF.

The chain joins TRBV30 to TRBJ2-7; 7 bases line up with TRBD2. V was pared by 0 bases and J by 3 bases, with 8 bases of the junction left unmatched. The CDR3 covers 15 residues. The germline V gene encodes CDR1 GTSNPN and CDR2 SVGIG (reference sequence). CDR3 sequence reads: CAWSVGSGIIYEQYF. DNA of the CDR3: TGTGCCTGGAGTGTTGGGAGCGGGATTATCTACGAGCAGTACTTC.

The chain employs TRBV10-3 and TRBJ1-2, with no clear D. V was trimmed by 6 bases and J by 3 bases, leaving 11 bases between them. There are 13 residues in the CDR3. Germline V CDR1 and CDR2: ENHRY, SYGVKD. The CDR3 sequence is CAISADSYYGYTF. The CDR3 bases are TGTGCCATCAGCGCGGACTCCTACTATGGCTACACCTTC.